This T cell receptor (beta chain) was sequenced in a study of T cell repertoires in cytomegalovirus infection. Looking at the study overall: Public TCR beta signatures marked donors with CMV infection and the matching HLA.

Each CDR3 protein is one row after TCRdb ran MiXCR on the reads. The data show just under 300,000 distinct CDR3 sequences, roughly a tenth seen once. CDR1 is SGHTA, CDR2 FQGNSA, per germline. V was cut by 4 bases and J by 0 bases, with 12 bases left in between. This CDR3 is 15 amino acids long. Study-wide results and caveats: Carriage of CMV together with the relevant HLA was identifiable through cumulative public TCR beta family frequency. HLA-C-restricted CMV clonotypes gave the most frequent clonotype in two of eight donors.

This clonotype was observed many times. What it recognizes is unknown. The clonotype originates from a human donor in good health (CMV status not recorded). Some clones in this sample may be carry-over from other donors' samples. The V call is TRBV7-2, the J call TRBJ1-2, with D hard to call. The sample consisted of PBMCs. The CDR3 loop is CASSSRTASNYGYTF. The CDR3 bases are TGTGCCAGCAGCTCTAGGACGGCGTCTAACTATGGCTACACCTTC.